The 20 T cell receptor beta chains listed next were all sequenced from one sample in a study of blood T cells in healthy people across ages. Primers used in a second PCR of roughly 6 to 11 cycles were a sample-barcoded 5' primer and a J-beta primer mix. TCRdb independently ran MiXCR on the 5' RACE reads; one entry per CDR3 protein. The data hold fewer than 950,000 distinct CDR3 sequences, with roughly 34% observed a single time. Sequencing input: blood. The receptors were gathered from a man in his late teens or twenties in good health.

This clonotype has a handful of counts. The chain employs TRBV5-1 and TRBJ1-1; D gene ambiguous. CDR1 and CDR2 (germline): SGHRS, YFSETQ. V was clipped by 0 bases and J by 1 base, with 13 bases between them. The CDR3 extends over 16 amino acids. The CDR3 bases are TGCGCCAGCAGCTTGGCCGGGCCTGGCAGGAACACTGAAGCTTTCTTT. Its translation: CASSLAGPGRNTEAFF.

This clonotype has just a few counts. V is TRBV29-1 and J is TRBJ1-2, with TRBD1 identical over 7 bases. This CDR3 has 13 residues. The germline V gene encodes CDR1 SQVTM and CDR2 ANQGSEA. The junction had 8 bases not matched to a gene; V was cut back by 6 bases and J by 4 bases. For the CDR3, the DNA is TGCAGCGTCGGCGGGACAGAAATCTATGGCTACACCTTC. This codes for CSVGGTEIYGYTF.

This clonotype occurred many times. The rearrangement uses TRBV4-3 and TRBJ2-7; 8 bases are shared with TRBD1. The V gene end was trimmed by 0 bases and the J gene end by 6 bases; junction bases not matched to a gene: 7. The CDR3 consists of 15 residues. Germline V lookup: CDR1 LGHNA, CDR2 YSLEER. This chain's CDR3 is CASSQDVRGHGEQYF. DNA of the CDR3: TGCGCCAGCAGCCAAGATGTCAGGGGGCATGGCGAGCAGTACTTC.

The chain employs TRBV27 and TRBJ1-5; maybe TRBD1 (5 bases). Germline-derived CDR1 and CDR2 are MNHEY and SMNVEV (reference sequence). The ends were cut back, 5 bases at V and 3 bases at J, with 8 bases in the middle. The CDR3 is 13 residues long. The CDR3 region is CASSRGLNQPQHF. The CDR3 bases are TGTGCCAGCAGTCGGGGCCTCAATCAGCCCCAGCATTTT.

As DNA, the CDR3 is TGTGCCAGCAGCTTATTGCAGGGCGGGGACGACAATGAGCAGTTCTTC. Translation: CASSLLQGGDDNEQFF. The chain is built from TRBV11-2 and TRBJ2-1, with D possibly being TRBD2 (6 bases). V was pared by 2 bases and J by 5 bases, with 16 bases between. The CDR3 has 16 amino acids. Germline V gene data show CDR1 as SGHAT and CDR2 as FQNNGV.

The chain has TRBV20-1 and TRBJ1-5; unclear D gene. Germline V gene sequence: CDR1 DFQATT, CDR2 SNEGSKA (reference sequence). This CDR3 is built from 13 residues. Deletions cut 3 bases from V and 2 bases from J, with 8 bases between. The CDR3 here is CSARGEGNQPQHF. CDR3 coding DNA: TGCAGTGCTAGGGGAGAGGGCAATCAGCCCCAGCATTTT.

V is TRBV21-1 and J is TRBJ2-7. TRBV21-1 is assigned pseudogene status. The CDR3 sequence is 19 residues long. In DNA form, the CDR3 reads TGTGCCAGCACCGTACCTGACCTGATCAACTACAAAACCCCCTACGAGCAGTACTTC. Translation gives CASTVPDLINYKTPYEQYF.

This clonotype has just one count. In DNA, the CDR3 is TGCAGTGCCGGAACCGGGACATCAAACTATGGCTACACCTTC. It yields the protein CSAGTGTSNYGYTF. The V gene is TRBV20-1, the J gene TRBJ1-2, with a possible D match to TRBD1 (6 bases). V lost 6 bases, J lost 2 bases, and 16 bases lay in between. The germline V gene has CDR1 DFQATT and CDR2 SNEGSKA (reference sequence). There are 14 residues in the CDR3.

The V call is TRBV4-3, the J call TRBJ2-5; maybe TRBD2 (6 bases). V lost 1 base and J lost 5, with 17 bases in between. There are 16 residues in the CDR3. Per the germline V gene, CDR1 is LGHNA and CDR2 is YSLEER. The CDR3 protein is CASSQAARHGGETQYF. CDR3 DNA: TGCGCCAGCAGCCAAGCTGCCCGACACGGGGGTGAGACCCAGTACTTC.

The rearrangement links TRBV27 to TRBJ2-5; no reliable D call. The germline V and J ends were trimmed by 3 bases and 11 bases, with 16 bases remaining between them. CDR1 and CDR2 from the germline V gene are MNHEY and SMNVEV (reference sequence). CDR3 size: 13 residues. The CDR3 DNA sequence: TGTGCCAGCAGTTTGAACCGGTTCGGTGAGCAGTACTTC. This translates into CASSLNRFGEQYF.

This clonotype was found many times. V gene TRBV12-3 or TRBV12-4 combines with J gene TRBJ2-7, with unresolved D. Trimming took 6 bases from V and 0 from J, leaving 9 bases between them. This CDR3 is built from 13 residues. The CDR3 loop reads CASRTGSSYEQYF. The CDR3 DNA is TGTGCCAGCAGGACCGGTAGCTCCTACGAGCAGTACTTC.

The sample holds a few counts of this clonotype. The chain carries TRBV5-1 and TRBJ1-1, with D unclear. The CDR3 loop spans 15 amino acids. V dropped 3 bases and J dropped 1 base, with 13 bases sitting between them. CDR1 SGHRS and CDR2 YFSETQ come from the germline V gene. CDR3 in amino acids: CASSSPGLGNTEAFF. In nucleotides, the CDR3 is TGCGCCAGCAGCTCCCCCGGGTTGGGGAACACTGAAGCTTTCTTT.

This clonotype was recorded at least ten times. The chain has TRBV5-4 and TRBJ2-7; tentative D call: TRBD1 (6 bases). CDR3 length: 16 amino acids. Germline CDR1 is SGHNT and CDR2 is YYREEE (reference sequence). V lost 1 base to trimming and J lost 1 base, with 15 bases between them. DNA of the CDR3: TGTGCCAGCAGCTTGTTCAGGGGAGCGGAGTCCTACGAGCAGTACTTC. This codes for CASSLFRGAESYEQYF.

CDR3 residues: CAISESPTANQPQHF. In nucleotides, the CDR3 is TGTGCCATCAGTGAGTCCCCGACTGCGAATCAGCCCCAGCATTTT. The chain combines TRBV10-3 with TRBJ1-5; no firm D call. The CDR3 loop spans 15 amino acids. Per the germline V gene, CDR1 is ENHRY and CDR2 is SYGVKD. V was clipped by 0 bases and J by 4 bases, with 10 bases between them.

Only a few counts were recorded for this clonotype. The chain joins TRBV13 to TRBJ2-1; perhaps TRBD2 as D (6 bases). The V gene's germline CDR1 is PRHDT and CDR2 FYEKMQ (reference sequence). CDR3 length: 13 amino acids. Trimming cost V 5 bases and J 8 bases, with 13 bases left between them. The DNA of the CDR3 is TGTGCCAGCAGCGGGACTCACGGAGATGAGCAGTTCTTC. Its protein product is CASSGTHGDEQFF.

This clonotype was seen only a few times. The gene calls are TRBV12-3 or TRBV12-4 and TRBJ1-4; D possibly corresponds to TRBD1 (5 bases). Trimming cost V 8 bases and J 6 bases, with 13 bases left between them. The CDR3 is 13 amino acids. DNA of the CDR3: TGTGCCAGCCAGGGCCCGACTTATGAAAAACTGTTTTTT. Amino acids: CASQGPTYEKLFF.

This clonotype has just a few counts. The V gene is TRBV6-2 or TRBV6-3, the J gene TRBJ2-3; D gene ambiguous. This CDR3 contains 14 residues. The germline V gene encodes CDR1 MNHEY and CDR2 SVGEGT. V lost 2 bases and J 4 bases, leaving 10 bases between the germline ends. The CDR3 loop is CASSYGEGPDTQYF. Here the CDR3 DNA reads TGTGCCAGCAGTTACGGAGAAGGGCCAGATACGCAGTATTTT.

The rearrangement joins TRBV10-3 to TRBJ2-1; 7 bases map to TRBD1. This CDR3 is 13 amino acids long. V shed 8 bases and J 4 bases; nucleotides not matched to a gene: 5. The germline CDR1 and CDR2 sequences are ENHRY and SYGVKD. CDR3 residues: CAISGTEYNEQFF. The CDR3 region has the DNA TGTGCCATCTCCGGGACAGAGTACAATGAGCAGTTCTTC.

This chain uses TRBV12-3 or TRBV12-4 with TRBJ2-7, with 9 bases fitting TRBD2. The J call is doubtful: the DNA matches TRBJ2-5 better. CDR3 length: 17 residues. The CDR3 protein is CASSLGLAGTRGETQYF. The DNA for the CDR3 is TGTGCCAGCAGTTTAGGTCTAGCGGGGACCCGGGGAGAGACCCAGTACTTC.

This CDR3 is CASSSQVSRRSNTGELFF. The CDR3 DNA reads as TGTGCCAGCAGTTCCCAAGTATCACGCCGATCGAACACCGGGGAGCTGTTTTTT. The chain joins TRBV27 to TRBJ2-2; the D is unclear. Trimming removed 4 bases from V and 0 bases from J, with 18 bases in between. This CDR3 has 18 residues. The germline gives CDR1 MNHEY, CDR2 SMNVEV (reference sequence).